A single sample is the source of the 8 T cell receptor beta chains below, sequenced in a study of blood T cell repertoires in COVID-19. Libraries were prepared by immunoSEQ multiplex PCR; TCRdb keeps only in-frame clonotypes and omits some of them. The sample contains 150,000 to 200,000 clones, around 88% of which appear only once. The sample consisted of PBMCs or T cells enriched from blood (not recorded which). Receptors originate from a woman in her 30s who had recovered from COVID-19.

The chain carries TRBV7-6 and TRBJ2-2; D is unclear. Per the germline V gene, CDR1 is SGHVS and CDR2 is FNYEAQ. The CDR3 spans 14 residues. The V gene lost 7 bases and the J gene lost 5 bases, with 14 bases spanning the gap. The CDR3 bases are TGTGCCAGCAACGCTATTAGAGGTACCGGGGAGCTGTTTTTT. Its protein product is CASNAIRGTGELFF.

The V call is TRBV28, the J call TRBJ1-1; no definite D call. The CDR3 spans 13 residues. V lost 1 base and J 3 bases, leaving 6 bases between the germline ends. The germline V gene has CDR1 MDHEN and CDR2 SYDVKM. CDR3 DNA sequence: TGTGCCAGCAGTTTATATCGGTACACTGAAGCTTTCTTT. It is translated as CASSLYRYTEAFF.

V usage is TRBV18 and J usage is TRBJ1-2; TRBD1 might be the D (6 bases). The CDR3 is made up of 16 amino acids. V was cut by 4 bases and J by 7 bases, with 22 bases left in between. Germline CDR1 KGHSH, CDR2 LQKENI. In DNA, the CDR3 is TGTGCCAGCTCACTACAGCCCCAAGGGACACCGTCTGGCTACACCTTC. Translation: CASSLQPQGTPSGYTF. The complete variable domain, with remaining parts taken from reference TRBV18 and TRBJ1-2, reads NAGVMQNPRHLVRRRGQEARLRCSPMKGHSHVYWYRQLPEEGLKFMVYLQKENIIDESGMPKERFSAEFPKEGPSILRIQQVVRGDSAAYFCASSLQPQGTPSGYTFGSGTRLTVV.

This clone was seen once. The V gene is TRBV27, the J gene TRBJ2-7, with TRBD1 matching 9 bases. Losses at the gene ends were 6 bases for V and 7 bases for J; bases not matched to a gene: 28. CDR3 length: 20 amino acids. Germline-derived CDR1 and CDR2 are MNHEY and SMNVEV (reference sequence). The CDR3, as DNA: TGTGCCAGCAGCGACTTGTCCAGACCGGGACAGGGCAGCGCGGGAGTAGAGCAGTACTTC. Residues: CASSDLSRPGQGSAGVEQYF.

In its sample, this clone was seen a few times. V and J are TRBV3-1 (or the pseudogene TRBV3-2) and TRBJ2-1, with D perhaps TRBD2 (7 bases). V lost 2 bases and J lost 5, with 16 bases in between. This CDR3 comprises 16 residues. From germline, CDR1 is LGHDT and CDR2 YNNKEL (reference sequence). Here the CDR3 reads CASSQLQGLADNEQFF. The CDR3 DNA is TGTGCCAGCAGCCAATTGCAGGGGCTAGCGGACAATGAGCAGTTCTTC.

In this sample, this clone turned up a few times. The J gene is TRBJ2-7, the V gene TRBV27; weak D call: TRBD1 (6 bases). The CDR3 has 15 amino acids. The ends were cut back, 9 bases at V and 4 bases at J, with 22 bases in the middle. Germline CDR1 and CDR2: MNHEY and SMNVEV (reference sequence). CDR3 amino acids: CASQQTTGIGYEQYF. Here the CDR3 DNA reads TGTGCCAGTCAACAGACAACAGGGATCGGGTACGAGCAGTACTTC.

The genes are TRBV27 and TRBJ2-7; D is unclear. The CDR3 is 14 amino acids. V lost 9 bases, J lost 4 bases, and 19 bases lay in between. The germline V gene encodes CDR1 MNHEY and CDR2 SMNVEV (reference sequence). The CDR3 region is CARPYGLDLYEQYF. CDR3 coding DNA: TGTGCCAGACCCTATGGGCTGGATTTGTACGAGCAGTACTTC.

CDR3 in DNA: TGTGCCAGCAGTTTTCGTGGGGCCGGTGAGCAGTACTTC. It encodes CASSFRGAGEQYF. The chain is built from TRBV28 and TRBJ2-7; possible D gene TRBD1, 5 bases. Germline loops: CDR1 MDHEN, CDR2 SYDVKM. Deletions cut 3 bases from V and 7 bases from J, with 13 bases between. There are 13 residues in the CDR3.